By proportion, the clone carrying this T cell receptor beta chain is large. This beta chain came through as a stray read in a library set up for alpha chains, and its size says little. The data originate from a study of spatial heterogeneity in lung cancer. The wider study: Consistent detection of more beta-chain than alpha-chain sequences was observed. Unique TCR and UMI combinations averaged more than ten appearances each in raw reads.

The CDR3 sequence is 15 residues long. V shed 2 bases and J 4 bases; nucleotides not matched to a gene: 3. A distinct unique molecular identifier was carried by each TCR cDNA molecule. TCRdb called the 5' RACE reads again in MiXCR, with one record for every CDR3 protein. The sample lists 2,500 to 3,000 distinct CDR3 sequences, approximately 4% occurring once. Time point reported: sample taken at primary tumor resection. The authors sequenced whole RNA from tumor, nontumor lung or frozen PBMC without sorting. The donors were approximately 65 patients with non-small cell lung cancer that was early-stage and untreated.

The sequence was obtained from a female donor with early-stage non-small cell lung cancer. V and J are TRBV23-1 and TRBJ2-3, with 10 bases that match TRBD1. TRBV23-1 is sorted into the ORF group, with uncertain function. This material consisted of normal lung tissue next to the tumor, taken at surgery. The CDR3 DNA follows: TGCGCCAGCAGTCAAGACAGGGGGCCCCCAGATACGCAGTATTTT. Translation gives CASSQDRGPPDTQYF.